The 27 T cell receptor beta chains listed next were all sequenced from one sample in a study of Graves' ophthalmopathy and Graves' hyperthyroidism. TCR beta CDR3 regions were amplified from RNA transcripts. The workflow started with a first-round RT-PCR run with HTBI primers and then moved on to a second-round multiplex PCR. TCRdb reanalysed the multiplex PCR reads using MiXCR and keeps one entry per CDR3 protein. This table holds 350,000 to 450,000 distinct CDR3 sequences, 20% to 25% found once. The sequenced sample was peripheral blood. The receptor source for this set is a woman between 18 and 29 years old with stable Graves' hyperthyroidism.

This clonotype was picked up many times. The chain joins TRBV2 to TRBJ1-2; 7 bases line up with TRBD1. This CDR3 comprises 15 residues. V shed 2 bases, J shed 1 base, and the junction held 4 bases outside the gene matches. The germline CDR1 and CDR2 sequences are SNHLY and FYNNEI. CDR3 DNA sequence: TGTGCCAGCAGTGAATCTCGGGACAGTAACTATGGCTACACCTTC. It translates to CASSESRDSNYGYTF.

This clonotype was observed at least ten times. The V and J genes are TRBV11-2 and TRBJ2-5; D is undetermined. The germline V gene encodes CDR1 SGHAT and CDR2 FQNNGV. Trimming took off 5 bases at V and 2 bases at J, with 15 bases between the two ends. The CDR3 is 15 amino acids. CDR3 bases: TGTGCCAGCAGCCCCGGTTGGTGGCCTCAAGAGACCCAGTACTTC. Translated, it gives CASSPGWWPQETQYF.

This clonotype was recorded at least ten times. The V gene is TRBV11-3, the J gene TRBJ1-3, with 9 bases matching TRBD1. There are 16 residues in the CDR3. Germline CDR1 and CDR2: SGHNT and YENEEA. Trimming removed 3 bases from V and 5 bases from J; junction bases left unmatched: 8. The CDR3 spells CASSFRDRDFRNTIYF. For the CDR3, the DNA is TGTGCCAGCAGCTTCCGGGACAGGGACTTTAGAAACACCATATATTTT.

This clonotype was recorded at least ten times. The genes are TRBV7-6 and TRBJ2-7; tentative D call: TRBD2 (7 bases). From germline, CDR1 is SGHVS and CDR2 FNYEAQ. This CDR3 is 14 amino acids long. The V and J ends lost 2 bases and 5 bases respectively, with 13 bases between them. The CDR3 nucleotides read TGTGCCAGCAGCTTAATGGGGGGGCCGGACGAGCAGTACTTC. The encoded protein is CASSLMGGPDEQYF. The variable domain in full, with the rest retrieved from reference TRBV7-6 and TRBJ2-7, is GAGVSQSPRYKVTKRGQDVALRCDPISGHVSLYWYRQALGQGPEFLTYFNYEAQQDKSGLPNDRFSAERPEGSISTLTIQRTEQRDSAMYRCASSLMGGPDEQYFGPGTRLTVT.

This clonotype was counted ten times or more. The rearrangement links TRBV25-1 to TRBJ1-6; D unresolved. The CDR3 has 14 amino acids. Germline CDR1 is MGHDK and CDR2 is SYGVNS. Trimming left V 4 bases short and J 7 bases short, with 11 bases between. For the CDR3, the DNA is TGTGCCAGCAGTGGGTGGCAAGGAAATTCACCCCTCCACTTT. Amino acid sequence: CASSGWQGNSPLHF. Using reference TRBV25-1 and TRBJ1-6 for the parts outside the CDR3, the full variable domain is EADIYQTPRYLVIGTGKKITLECSQTMGHDKMYWYQQDPGMELHLIHYSYGVNSTEKGDLSSESTVSRIRTEHFPLTLESARPSHTSQYLCASSGWQGNSPLHFGNGTRLTVT.

This clonotype has at least ten counts. A read error may be the cause here, since a much bigger clone is one base away. V and J are TRBV12-3 or TRBV12-4 and TRBJ2-4; TRBD2 is a possible D gene (6 bases). V dropped 5 bases and J dropped 8 bases, with 13 bases sitting between them. The CDR3 loop spans 13 amino acids. The CDR3 region has the DNA TGTGCCAGCAGTCCTGAGAGGAGGGACATTCAGTACTTC. It encodes CASSPERRDIQYF.

The rearrangement links TRBV7-2 to TRBJ2-2; TRBD2 might be the D (6 bases). The V end was cut by 5 bases, the J end by 6 bases, with 10 bases between. The CDR3 is made up of 13 amino acids. Germline CDR1 reads SGHTA; CDR2 reads FQGNSA. The CDR3 nucleotides are TGTGCCAGCAGCGTACTAGCCGCCGGGGAGCTGTTTTTT. Translating it yields CASSVLAAGELFF.

This clonotype was detected ten times or more. The chain uses TRBV19 and TRBJ1-1; D perhaps matches TRBD1 (5 bases). Germline V gene sequence: CDR1 LNHDA, CDR2 SQIVND (reference sequence). There are 13 residues in the CDR3. The V and J ends lost 7 bases and 0 bases respectively, with 9 bases between them. CDR3 DNA: TGTGCCAGTATGGGGCAGATGAACACTGAAGCTTTCTTT. It translates to CASMGQMNTEAFF.

The rearrangement joins TRBV12-3 or TRBV12-4 to TRBJ1-1; tentative D call: TRBD1 (5 bases). This CDR3 comprises 15 residues. Trimming pared 2 bases from V and 1 base from J, leaving 11 bases between. The CDR3 sequence is CASSLFWGTNTEAFF. CDR3 coding DNA: TGTGCCAGCAGTTTATTCTGGGGGACGAACACTGAAGCTTTCTTT.

This clonotype has ten or more counts. The CDR3 loop is CASSYTSGTGGFQGNQPQHF. DNA for the CDR3: TGTGCCAGCAGTTACACGTCCGGGACAGGGGGCTTTCAGGGCAATCAGCCCCAGCATTTT. The genes are TRBV6-5 and TRBJ1-5; 12 bases align to TRBD1. Germline loops: CDR1 MNHEY, CDR2 SVGAGI. This CDR3 contains 20 residues. V trimming: 2 bases; J trimming: 2 bases; junction bases outside the gene matches: 13.

This clonotype was picked up many times. V usage is TRBV5-1 and J usage is TRBJ1-1; a weak D match, TRBD1 (6 bases). The CDR3 sequence is 11 residues long. V lost 4 bases and J lost 7, with 8 bases in between. The V gene's germline CDR1 is SGHRS and CDR2 YFSETQ. Written as DNA, the CDR3 is TGCGCCAGCAGCAAGACAGGTGAAGCTTTCTTT. Its protein product is CASSKTGEAFF.

The chain uses TRBV12-3 or TRBV12-4 and TRBJ2-7; TRBD1 aligns across 9 bases. V dropped 6 bases and J dropped 1; count of bases not matched to a gene: 4. The CDR3 consists of 14 residues. CDR3 sequence reads: CASSTTGGSYEQYF. The CDR3 DNA reads as TGTGCCAGCAGCACGACAGGGGGATCCTACGAGCAGTACTTC.

The genes are TRBV12-3 or TRBV12-4 and TRBJ1-1; a weak D match, TRBD1 (6 bases). Trimming removed 6 bases at V and 5 bases at J, with 22 bases between. The CDR3 sequence is 16 residues long. The CDR3 bases are TGTGCCAGCAGACCCGACAGGCGGGGGAGTTGGACTGAAGCTTTCTTT. Its translation is CASRPDRRGSWTEAFF.

To note about this clonotype: It may be a read error: a sequence one base away is much more abundant. The chain joins TRBV6-4 to TRBJ2-2; 9 nucleotides line up with TRBD2. This CDR3 comprises 16 residues. Germline CDR1 and CDR2: MRHNA and SNTAGT. Written as DNA, the CDR3 is TGTGCCAGCAGTGACTCCGCTAGCGGGAACACCGGGGAGCCGTTTTTT. Its translation: CASSDSASGNTGEPFF.

The rearrangement links TRBV4-3 to TRBJ2-5; TRBD2 agrees at 7 bases. J lost 7 bases, V lost 0 bases, and 11 bases had no gene match. The CDR3 extends over 16 amino acids. Germline V gene data show CDR1 as LGHNA and CDR2 as YSLEER. The CDR3 spells CASSQEASGISGTQYF. CDR3 bases: TGCGCCAGCAGCCAAGAGGCTAGCGGAATATCCGGGACCCAGTACTTC.

This clonotype was seen a single time. V is TRBV6-5 and J is TRBJ1-1; D not resolved. V was clipped by 1 base and J by 11 bases, with 20 bases between them. The CDR3 runs 15 residues. Germline CDR1 is MNHEY and CDR2 is SVGAGI. CDR3 nucleotides: TGTGCCAGCAGTTACTACTCGTTTGTTTCCTCTCTGGCTTTCTTT. Its protein product is CASSYYSFVSSLAFF.

V usage is TRBV15 and J usage is TRBJ2-7; 10 positions match TRBD2. This CDR3 comprises 16 residues. The V and J ends lost 5 bases and 3 bases, in that order; junction bases with no gene match: 10. Per the germline V gene, CDR1 is LNHNV and CDR2 is YYDKDF (reference sequence). CDR3 coding DNA: TGTGCCACCAGCCCCCTCCGGCCTAGCGGGAGCTACGAGCAGTACTTC. Encoded protein: CATSPLRPSGSYEQYF.

V is TRBV19 and J is TRBJ1-6; TRBD1 is a possible D gene (5 bases). The CDR3 is made up of 17 amino acids. The germline V gene encodes CDR1 LNHDA and CDR2 SQIVND (reference sequence). Trimming pared 0 bases from V and 0 bases from J, leaving 9 bases between. CDR3 in DNA: TGTGCCAGTAGTATAGATTTTGACAGCTCCTATAATTCACCCCTCCACTTT. The encoded protein is CASSIDFDSSYNSPLHF.

The table lists this clonotype with many counts. The rearrangement joins TRBV5-1 to TRBJ1-2; possibly TRBD1 for D (5 bases). V was cut by 1 base and J by 5 bases, with 15 bases left in between. This CDR3 spans 15 amino acids. In germline, CDR1 is SGHRS, CDR2 YFSETQ. The CDR3 coding sequence is TGCGCCAGCAGCTTGACGTTGGCAGGGATGTATGGCTACACCTTC. It specifies CASSLTLAGMYGYTF.

The CDR3 region is CASQGSQGYTEAFF. The CDR3 nucleotides read TGCGCCAGCCAGGGGAGTCAGGGGTACACTGAAGCTTTCTTT. V usage is TRBV5-1 and J usage is TRBJ1-1, with a possible D match to TRBD1 (6 bases). The CDR3 contains 14 residues. V shed 7 bases and J shed 3 bases, with 16 bases lying between them. CDR1 is SGHRS, CDR2 YFSETQ, per germline. The variable domain in full, completed from reference TRBV5-1 and TRBJ1-1, reads KAGVTQTPRYLIKTRGQQVTLSCSPISGHRSVSWYQQTPGQGLQFLFEYFSETQRNKGNFPGRFSGRQFSNSRSEMNVSTLELGDSALYLCASQGSQGYTEAFFGQGTRLTVV.

There are a few counts of this clonotype. The V call is TRBV30, the J call TRBJ1-2, with 9 nucleotides matching TRBD1. The ends lost 3 bases at V and 7 bases at J; junction bases unmatched: 9. The germline gives CDR1 GTSNPN, CDR2 SVGIG (reference sequence). CDR3 length: 14 amino acids. Written as DNA, the CDR3 is TGTGCCTGGAGGGACCCGGGACAGGGATTTGGCTACACCTTC. Amino acids: CAWRDPGQGFGYTF.

This clonotype was counted many times. V and J are TRBV20-1 and TRBJ1-1; D uncertain. Looked up from germline, CDR1 is DFQATT and CDR2 is SNEGSKA (reference sequence). V lost 4 bases, J lost 0 bases, and 3 bases lay in between. The CDR3 is made up of 11 amino acids. As DNA, the CDR3 is TGCAGTGCTACGGTGAACACTGAAGCTTTCTTT. Translation gives CSATVNTEAFF.

Points on this clonotype: One base away lies a much larger clone, so this may be a sequencing read error. This chain connects TRBV11-2 to TRBJ2-5, with a possible D match to TRBD2 (6 bases). This CDR3 spans 12 amino acids. Germline assignment: CDR1 SGHAT and CDR2 FQNNGV. The CDR3: CANSLASAGRYF. CDR3 nucleotide sequence: TGTGCCAACAGCTTAGCATCGGCGGGGCGATACTTC.

V is TRBV10-2 and J is TRBJ1-5, with 7 bases matching TRBD1. V dropped 1 base and J dropped 4; count of bases not matched to a gene: 4. From germline, CDR1 is WSHSY and CDR2 SAAADI. The CDR3 totals 15 residues. CDR3 sequence: CASSEWGQLNQPQHF. The CDR3 region has the DNA TGCGCCAGCAGTGAGTGGGGACAGCTTAATCAGCCCCAGCATTTT.

This clonotype was counted a few times. The germline gene is not matched at one end of the junction; a read error may be the cause. The CDR3 bases are TGTGCCACTACGACCAGATACGGGCAGTACTTC. The encoded protein is CATTTRYGQYF. V usage is TRBV2 and J usage is TRBJ2-7; D not certain. The length of the CDR3 is 11 residues. CDR1 and CDR2 from the germline V gene are SNHLY and FYNNEI. The full variable domain, in which reference TRBV2 and TRBJ2-7 provide the parts outside the CDR3, is EPEVTQTPSHQVTQMGQEVILRCVPISNHLYFYWYRQILGQKVEFLVSFYNNEISEKSEIFDDQFSVERPDGSNFTLKIRSTKLEDSAMYFCATTTRYGQYFGPGTRLTVT.

The chain joins TRBV11-2 to TRBJ1-6; tentative D call: TRBD1 (6 bases). The CDR3 spans 18 residues. V lost 2 bases and J lost 6, with 20 bases in between. CDR1 and CDR2 (germline): SGHAT, FQNNGV. CDR3 loop: CASSLKSPPQGFNSPLHF. As DNA, the CDR3 is TGTGCCAGCAGCTTAAAATCCCCCCCACAGGGTTTTAATTCACCCCTCCACTTT.

Remarks on this clonotype: This may be a read error, as it is one base from a much larger clone. The V gene is TRBV6-1, the J gene TRBJ1-2; the D is unclear. Per the germline V gene, CDR1 is MNHNS and CDR2 is SASEGT. The CDR3 runs to 15 residues. Written as DNA, the CDR3 is TGTGCCAGCAGTGAAGCCTACGGAGCTAACTATGGCTTCACCTTC. Its protein is CASSEAYGANYGFTF.